The 20 T cell receptor beta chains presented below share a single source sample, sequenced in a study of regulatory T cells in long-lasting Graves disease. Construction of TCR beta libraries relied on iRepertoire HTBI primers and on Arm-PCR targeting CDR3 regions. TCRdb passed the multiplex PCR reads through MiXCR, listing each CDR3 protein once. The sample yields a few hundred thousand distinct CDR3 sequences, about 13% seen once. Time point: newly diagnosed GD, antithyroid drugs for less than 3 months. PBMCs provided the RNA from which the TCR library was made. A further study also used this sample, focusing on T cells in Graves' hyperthyroidism and ophthalmopathy.

This specimen consisted of peripheral blood mononuclear cells (PBMCs), obtained at new diagnosis, from a patient treated with antithyroid drugs. These receptors all come from a man aged 25-45 years with Graves disease.

The J gene is TRBJ1-4, the V gene TRBV4-3; D is unresolved. V was trimmed by 4 bases and J by 7 bases, leaving 19 bases between them. There are 16 residues in the CDR3. Looked up from germline, CDR1 is LGHNA and CDR2 is YSLEER. The CDR3 protein is CASSLEHVEAGEKLFF. CDR3 nucleotide sequence: TGCGCCAGCAGCCTCGAACACGTTGAGGCCGGTGAAAAACTGTTTTTT.

This clonotype was recorded many times. J is TRBJ1-2 and V is TRBV7-2, with 7 bases fitting TRBD1. The CDR3 runs 13 residues. CDR1 is SGHTA and CDR2 is FQGNSA in the germline V gene. The junction had 6 bases not matched to a gene; V was cut back by 3 bases and J by 8 bases. CDR3 sequence (DNA): TGTGCCAGCAGCTTTGACAGGGAGGCGGGCTACACCTTC. This translates into CASSFDREAGYTF.

The rearrangement links TRBV7-9 to TRBJ2-3; TRBD1 agrees at 8 bases. The CDR3 runs to 14 residues. The trim removed 5 bases at V and 5 bases at J, leaving 6 bases unmatched. Germline loops: CDR1 SEHNR, CDR2 FQNEAQ (reference sequence). The CDR3 region is CASSRTGIVDTQYF. CDR3 sequence (DNA): TGTGCCAGCAGCCGGACAGGGATCGTAGATACGCAGTATTTT.

This clonotype has a count of ten or more. The chain links TRBV12-5 to TRBJ2-1; D remains ambiguous. CDR1 and CDR2 (germline): LGHNT, FRNRAP. Trimming left V 2 bases short and J 1 base short, with 12 bases between. The CDR3 covers 16 residues. The CDR3 reads CASGLLSWTSYNEQFF. DNA of the CDR3: TGTGCTAGTGGTTTGCTTAGCTGGACGTCCTACAATGAGCAGTTCTTC.

Points on this clonotype: With a much larger clone just one base away, this may be a read error. The gene calls are TRBV7-9 and TRBJ2-3, with TRBD2 matching over 11 bases. After removal of 3 bases from V and 3 bases from J, the junction contained 2 bases not matched to a gene. Germline lookup yields CDR1 SEHNR and CDR2 FQNEAQ (reference sequence). This CDR3 has 15 amino acids. The CDR3 DNA sequence: TGTGCCAGCAGCTTCCGACTAGCGGGAACAGATACGCAGTATTTT. Protein product: CASSFRLAGTDTQYF.

This clonotype was picked up many times. The chain uses TRBV27 and TRBJ2-7; D perhaps matches TRBD2 (5 bases). There are 14 residues in the CDR3. The V end lost 7 bases, the J end lost 5 bases, and 18 bases lay between the germline ends. Per germline, CDR1 MNHEY and CDR2 SMNVEV (reference sequence). The CDR3 sequence is CASTPRGRRDEQYF. The DNA of the CDR3 is TGTGCCAGCACCCCCAGAGGGAGAAGGGACGAGCAGTACTTC.

CDR3 sequence: CASSASSGSYNEQFF. CDR3 bases: TGCGCCAGCAGTGCCTCTAGCGGGAGTTACAATGAGCAGTTCTTC. This chain uses TRBV10-2 with TRBJ2-1; 10 bases are a match to TRBD2. Looked up from germline, CDR1 is WSHSY and CDR2 is SAAADI. The CDR3 consists of 15 residues. Trimming at V came to 4 bases and at J to 4 bases, leaving 4 bases not matched to a gene.

This clonotype appeared a few times. V gene TRBV5-8 combines with J gene TRBJ2-1, with TRBD2 matching 8 bases. Germline V gene lookup returns CDR1 SGHTS and CDR2 YDEGEE. This CDR3 contains 15 residues. V lost 2 bases and J lost 7; bases outside the gene matches: 8. CDR3: CASSFTGGPWNEQFF. In nucleotides, the CDR3 is TGTGCCAGCAGCTTTACGGGAGGGCCTTGGAATGAGCAGTTCTTC.

This clonotype came up many times. The J gene is TRBJ2-1, the V gene TRBV10-3; either TRBD1 or TRBD2 may fit D (5 bases each). Between the trimmed V and J ends, which lost 4 bases and 5 bases, there was a span of 6 bases. CDR1 and CDR2 from the germline V gene are ENHRY and SYGVKD. The CDR3 sequence is 12 residues long. The CDR3 region is CAISGGNNEQFF. The CDR3 nucleotides are TGTGCCATCAGTGGGGGGAACAATGAGCAGTTCTTC.

About this clonotype itself: It may be a read error: a sequence one base away is much more abundant. The chain links TRBV11-2 to TRBJ1-6; D is unclear. The CDR3 runs 13 residues. V was cut by 1 base and J by 8 bases, with 6 bases left in between. Germline CDR1 is SGHAT and CDR2 is FQNNGV. CDR3 nucleotide sequence: TGTGCCAGCAGCTTAGCACGATATTCACCCCTCCACTTT. Encoded protein: CASSLARYSPLHF.

This clonotype has a count of ten or more. The V gene is TRBV3-1, the J gene TRBJ1-2; TRBD1 is a possible D gene (6 bases). V lost 0 bases, J lost 7 bases, and 12 bases lay in between. This CDR3 comprises 14 residues. The germline V gene has CDR1 LGHDT and CDR2 YNNKEL (reference sequence). For the CDR3, the DNA is TGTGCCAGCAGCCAAGATGGGGGGCCTGCTGGCTACACCTTC. It specifies CASSQDGGPAGYTF.

This clonotype was seen repeatedly, ten times or more. The rearrangement links TRBV5-5 to TRBJ2-5, with TRBD2 identical over 9 bases. Germline-derived CDR1 and CDR2 are SGHKS and YYEKEE (reference sequence). The V and J ends lost 5 bases and 4 bases, in that order; junction bases with no gene match: 12. The CDR3 length is 16 residues. CDR3 sequence (DNA): TGTGCCAGCAGAGTCCCGGTCGCGGGAGGGCGAGAGACCCAGTACTTC. Protein product: CASRVPVAGGRETQYF. Supplemented by reference TRBV5-5 and TRBJ2-5, the full variable domain reads DAGVTQSPTHLIKTRGQQVTLRCSPISGHKSVSWYQQVLGQGPQFIFQYYEKEERGRGNFPDRFSARQFPNYSSELNVNALLLGDSALYLCASRVPVAGGRETQYFGPGTRLLVL.

There are many counts of this clonotype. The chain employs TRBV20-1 and TRBJ1-5; maybe TRBD1 (6 bases). V was shortened by 2 bases and J by 1 base, with 12 bases between the two germline ends. The CDR3 consists of 15 residues. Germline V gene lookup returns CDR1 DFQATT and CDR2 SNEGSKA (reference sequence). CDR3 loop: CSARTRQGSNQPQHF. As DNA, the CDR3 is TGCAGTGCTAGAACCAGGCAGGGGAGCAATCAGCCCCAGCATTTT.

This clonotype was picked up many times. This rearrangement joins TRBV7-9 to TRBJ1-2, with D maybe TRBD1 (5 bases). This CDR3 is built from 12 residues. CDR1 is SEHNR and CDR2 is FQNEAQ in the germline V gene (reference sequence). With 1 base removed from V and 8 bases from J, the gap between germline ends came to 8 bases. Here the CDR3 reads CASSLGGVGYTF. The CDR3, as DNA: TGTGCCAGCAGCTTAGGAGGGGTAGGCTACACCTTC.

This clonotype was observed at least ten times. The chain recombines TRBV28 with TRBJ1-6; 7 bases align to TRBD1. This CDR3 has 14 residues. Looked up from germline, CDR1 is MDHEN and CDR2 is SYDVKM. The junction had 5 bases not matched to a gene; V was cut back by 5 bases and J by 7 bases. CDR3 protein: CASSPGQKNSPLHF. The CDR3 DNA reads as TGTGCCAGCAGTCCGGGACAGAAGAATTCACCCCTCCACTTT.

The sample holds many counts of this clonotype. The J gene is TRBJ2-3, the V gene TRBV11-3; D unresolved. CDR1 is SGHNT, CDR2 YENEEA, per germline. V was clipped by 5 bases and J by 2 bases, with 14 bases between them. CDR3 length equals 15 residues. Written as DNA, the CDR3 is TGTGCCAGCAGCCCCTCCGGCGGAAACACAGATACGCAGTATTTT. Translated: CASSPSGGNTDTQYF. Full variable domain (missing parts from reference TRBV11-3 and TRBJ2-3): EAGVVQSPRYKIIEKKQPVAFWCNPISGHNTLYWYLQNLGQGPELLIRYENEEAVDDSQLPKDRFSAERLKGVDSTLKIQPAELGDSAVYLCASSPSGGNTDTQYFGPGTRLTVL.

The sample holds many counts of this clonotype. This sequence joins TRBV3-1 and TRBJ2-7; 9 nucleotides match TRBD1. The CDR3 is 14 amino acids. V was pared by 4 bases and J by 7 bases, with 8 bases of the junction left unmatched. Germline V gene sequence: CDR1 LGHDT, CDR2 YNNKEL (reference sequence). The chain's CDR3 is CASSPLTGGREQYF. CDR3 sequence (DNA): TGTGCCAGCAGCCCCCTAACAGGGGGCCGGGAGCAGTACTTC.

This clonotype has more than one count but fewer than ten. The gene calls are TRBV20-1 and TRBJ2-3; 9 bases are a match to TRBD2. Germline loops: CDR1 DFQATT, CDR2 SNEGSKA (reference sequence). Losses at the gene ends were 0 bases for V and 2 bases for J; bases not matched to a gene: 6. The CDR3 has 16 amino acids. The CDR3 is CSARDPEREVTDTQYF. The CDR3 region has the DNA TGCAGTGCTAGAGATCCGGAGCGGGAGGTCACAGATACGCAGTATTTT.

The rearrangement joins TRBV2 to TRBJ2-7; TRBD1 matches at 10 bases. The CDR3 is 18 residues long. V trimming: 7 bases; J trimming: 5 bases; junction bases outside the gene matches: 20. Germline V gene lookup returns CDR1 SNHLY and CDR2 FYNNEI. In nucleotides, the CDR3 is TGTGCCAGCATTCCCCTGACCGGTTCGACAGGGGGCCGGGACGAGCAGTACTTC. Residues: CASIPLTGSTGGRDEQYF.

The gene calls are TRBV20-1 and TRBJ2-7; 9 nucleotides line up with TRBD2. Germline values: CDR1 DFQATT, CDR2 SNEGSKA (reference sequence). The CDR3 loop spans 15 amino acids. J was trimmed by 3 bases and V by 0 bases; bases with no gene match: 6. For the CDR3, the DNA is TGCAGTGCTAGAGATCGCGCGGGAGGGTACTACGAGCAGTACTTC. Its translation is CSARDRAGGYYEQYF.